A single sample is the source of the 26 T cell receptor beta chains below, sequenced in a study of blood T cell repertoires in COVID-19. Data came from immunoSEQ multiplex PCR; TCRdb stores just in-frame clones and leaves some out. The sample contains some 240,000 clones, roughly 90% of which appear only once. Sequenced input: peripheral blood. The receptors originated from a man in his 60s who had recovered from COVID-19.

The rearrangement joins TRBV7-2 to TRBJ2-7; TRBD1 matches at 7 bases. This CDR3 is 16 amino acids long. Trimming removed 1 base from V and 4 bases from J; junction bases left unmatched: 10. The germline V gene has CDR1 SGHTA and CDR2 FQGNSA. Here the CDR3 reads CASSLVGAGRGYEQYF. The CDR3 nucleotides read TGTGCCAGCAGCTTAGTTGGGGCGGGCAGGGGGTACGAGCAGTACTTC.

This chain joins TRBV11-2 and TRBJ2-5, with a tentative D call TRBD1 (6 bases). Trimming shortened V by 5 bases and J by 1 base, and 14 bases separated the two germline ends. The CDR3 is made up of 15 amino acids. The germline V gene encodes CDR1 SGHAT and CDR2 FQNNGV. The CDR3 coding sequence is TGTGCCAGCAGCCCCCCACAGGGCCTCCAAGAGACCCAGTACTTC. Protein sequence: CASSPPQGLQETQYF. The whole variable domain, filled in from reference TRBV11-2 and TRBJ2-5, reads EAGVAQSPRYKIIEKRQSVAFWCNPISGHATLYWYQQILGQGPKLLIQFQNNGVVDDSQLPKDRFSAERLKGVDSTLKIQPAKLEDSAVYLCASSPPQGLQETQYFGPGTRLLVL.

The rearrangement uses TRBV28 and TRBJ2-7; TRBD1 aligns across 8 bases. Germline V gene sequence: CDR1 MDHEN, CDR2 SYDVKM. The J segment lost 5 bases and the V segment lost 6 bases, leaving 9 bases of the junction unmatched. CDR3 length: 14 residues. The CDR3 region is CASRKGQGRHEQYF. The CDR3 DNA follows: TGTGCCAGCAGAAAAGGACAGGGCCGCCACGAGCAGTACTTC. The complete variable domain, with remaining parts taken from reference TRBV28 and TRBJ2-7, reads DVKVTQSSRYLVKRTGEKVFLECVQDMDHENMFWYRQDPGLGLRLIYFSYDVKMKEKGDIPEGYSVSREKKERFSLILESASTNQTSMYLCASRKGQGRHEQYFGPGTRLTVT.

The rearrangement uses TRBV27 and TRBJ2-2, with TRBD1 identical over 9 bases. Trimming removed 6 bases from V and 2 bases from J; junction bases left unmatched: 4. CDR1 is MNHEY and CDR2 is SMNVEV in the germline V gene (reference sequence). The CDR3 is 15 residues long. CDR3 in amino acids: CASRRTGVNTGELFF. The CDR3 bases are TGTGCCAGCAGAAGGACAGGGGTAAACACCGGGGAGCTGTTTTTT.

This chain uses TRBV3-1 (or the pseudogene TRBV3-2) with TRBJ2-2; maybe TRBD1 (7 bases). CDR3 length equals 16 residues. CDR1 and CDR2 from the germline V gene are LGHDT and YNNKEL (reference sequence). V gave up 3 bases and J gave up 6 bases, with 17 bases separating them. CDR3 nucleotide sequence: TGTGCCAGCAGCCAGGTGTGGCAGGGGGGTTCCGGGGAGCTGTTTTTT. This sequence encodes CASSQVWQGGSGELFF.

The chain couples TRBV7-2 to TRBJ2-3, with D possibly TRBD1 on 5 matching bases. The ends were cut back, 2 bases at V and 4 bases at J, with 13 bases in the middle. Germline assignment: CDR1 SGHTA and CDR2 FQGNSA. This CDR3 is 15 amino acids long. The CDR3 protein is CASSLRQGVPDTQYF. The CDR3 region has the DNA TGTGCCAGCAGCTTACGGCAGGGCGTCCCAGATACGCAGTATTTT.

Here the CDR3 DNA reads TGTGCCAGCAGTTACGACAGGGGGGACACCGGGGAGCTGTTTTTT. Translating it yields CASSYDRGDTGELFF. The chain uses TRBV6-5 and TRBJ2-2; 9 bases match TRBD1. The V and J ends lost 2 bases and 3 bases, in that order; junction bases with no gene match: 1. CDR3 length: 15 amino acids. The germline gives CDR1 MNHEY, CDR2 SVGAGI.

The CDR3 spells CSVEGQRPGYTF. DNA of the CDR3: TGCAGCGTTGAGGGACAGAGGCCGGGCTACACCTTC. V usage is TRBV29-1 and J usage is TRBJ1-2; 7 bases agree with TRBD1. V shed 3 bases, J shed 8 bases, and the junction held 6 bases outside the gene matches. CDR1 is SQVTM, CDR2 ANQGSEA, per germline. This CDR3 spans 12 amino acids.

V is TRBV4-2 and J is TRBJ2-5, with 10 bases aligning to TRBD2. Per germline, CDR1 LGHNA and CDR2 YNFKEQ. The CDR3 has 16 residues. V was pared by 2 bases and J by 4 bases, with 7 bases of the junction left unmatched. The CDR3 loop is CASSQLSSGSGETQYF. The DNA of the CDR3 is TGTGCCAGCAGCCAACTTTCTAGCGGGAGCGGAGAGACCCAGTACTTC.

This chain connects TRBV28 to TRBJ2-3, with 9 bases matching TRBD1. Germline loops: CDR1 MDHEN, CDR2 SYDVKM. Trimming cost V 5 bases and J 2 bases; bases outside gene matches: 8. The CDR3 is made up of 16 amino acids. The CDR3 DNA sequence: TGTGCCAGCAGTCGATCCGGGACAGGGTACACAGATACGCAGTATTTT. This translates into CASSRSGTGYTDTQYF.

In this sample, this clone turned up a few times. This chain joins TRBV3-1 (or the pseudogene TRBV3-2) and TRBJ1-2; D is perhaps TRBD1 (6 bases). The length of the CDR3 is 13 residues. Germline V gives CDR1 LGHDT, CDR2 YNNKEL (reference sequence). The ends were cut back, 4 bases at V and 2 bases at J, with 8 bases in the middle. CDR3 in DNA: TGTGCCAGCAGCCCAACAGGGAACTATGGCTACACCTTC. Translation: CASSPTGNYGYTF.

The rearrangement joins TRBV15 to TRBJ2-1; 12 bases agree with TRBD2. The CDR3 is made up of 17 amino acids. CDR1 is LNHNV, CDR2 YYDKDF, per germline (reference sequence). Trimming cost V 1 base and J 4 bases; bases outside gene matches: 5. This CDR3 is CATSRARLAGEYNEQFF. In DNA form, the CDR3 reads TGTGCCACCAGCAGAGCGAGACTAGCGGGGGAATACAATGAGCAGTTCTTC. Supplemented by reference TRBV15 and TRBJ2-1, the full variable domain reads DAMVIQNPRYQVTQFGKPVTLSCSQTLNHNVMYWYQQKSSQAPKLLFHYYDKDFNNEADTPDNFQSRRPNTSFCFLDIRSPGLGDTAMYLCATSRARLAGEYNEQFFGPGTRLTVL.

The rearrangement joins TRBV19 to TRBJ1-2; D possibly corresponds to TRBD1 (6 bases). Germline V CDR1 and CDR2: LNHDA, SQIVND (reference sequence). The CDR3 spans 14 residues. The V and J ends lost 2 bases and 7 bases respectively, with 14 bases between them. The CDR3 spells CASSIQGSGSGYTF. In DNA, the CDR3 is TGTGCCAGTAGTATACAGGGGAGCGGCAGTGGCTACACCTTC.

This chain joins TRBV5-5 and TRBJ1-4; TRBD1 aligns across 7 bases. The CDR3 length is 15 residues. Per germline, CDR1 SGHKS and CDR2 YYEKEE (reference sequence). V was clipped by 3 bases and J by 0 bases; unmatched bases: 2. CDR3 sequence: CASSWGTATNEKLFF. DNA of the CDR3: TGTGCCAGCAGCTGGGGGACAGCAACTAATGAAAAACTGTTTTTT.

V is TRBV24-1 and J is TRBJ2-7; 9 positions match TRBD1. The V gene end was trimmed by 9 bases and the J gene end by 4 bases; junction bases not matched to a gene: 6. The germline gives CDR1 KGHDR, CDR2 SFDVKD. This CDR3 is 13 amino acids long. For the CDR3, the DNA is TGTGCCACCTCCGGGACAGGGCTATACGAGCAGTACTTC. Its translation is CATSGTGLYEQYF.

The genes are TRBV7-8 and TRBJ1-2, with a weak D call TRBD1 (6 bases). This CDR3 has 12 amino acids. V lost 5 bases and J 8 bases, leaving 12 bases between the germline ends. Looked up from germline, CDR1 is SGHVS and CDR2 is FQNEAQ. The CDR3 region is CASSPGQSGYTF. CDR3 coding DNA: TGTGCCAGCAGCCCAGGACAGTCCGGCTACACCTTC.

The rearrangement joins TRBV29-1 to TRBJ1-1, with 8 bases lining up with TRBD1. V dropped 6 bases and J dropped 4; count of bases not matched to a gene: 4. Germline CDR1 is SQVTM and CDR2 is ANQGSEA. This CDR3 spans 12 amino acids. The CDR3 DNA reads TGCAGCGTCGCTACAGGGGGCACTGAAGCTTTCTTT. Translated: CSVATGGTEAFF.

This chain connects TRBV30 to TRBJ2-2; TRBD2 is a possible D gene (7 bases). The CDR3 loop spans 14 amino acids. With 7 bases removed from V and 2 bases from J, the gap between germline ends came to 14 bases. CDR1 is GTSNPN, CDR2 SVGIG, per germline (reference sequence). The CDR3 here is CAFPRGANTGELFF. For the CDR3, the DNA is TGTGCCTTCCCACGGGGGGCAAACACCGGGGAGCTGTTTTTT.

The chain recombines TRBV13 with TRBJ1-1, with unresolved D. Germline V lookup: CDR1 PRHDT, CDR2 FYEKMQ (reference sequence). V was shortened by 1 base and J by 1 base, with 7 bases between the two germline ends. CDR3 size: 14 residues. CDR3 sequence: CASSLVRKNTEAFF. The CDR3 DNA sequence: TGTGCCAGCAGCTTAGTCAGGAAGAACACTGAAGCTTTCTTT.

The CDR3 is CASSPQEGGNTIYF. The CDR3 DNA reads as TGTGCCAGCAGCCCCCAAGAGGGTGGAAACACCATATATTTT. The rearrangement uses TRBV6-5 and TRBJ1-3; D gene unclear. CDR3 length: 14 residues. V was cut by 6 bases and J by 3 bases, with 12 bases left in between. Germline V lookup: CDR1 MNHEY, CDR2 SVGAGI.

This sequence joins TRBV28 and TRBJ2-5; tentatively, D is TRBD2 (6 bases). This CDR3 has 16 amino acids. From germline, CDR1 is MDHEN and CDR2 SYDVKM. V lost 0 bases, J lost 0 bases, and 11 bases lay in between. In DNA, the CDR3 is TGTGCCAGCAGTTTATGGGGTAGCGGCTACCAAGAGACCCAGTACTTC. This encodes CASSLWGSGYQETQYF.

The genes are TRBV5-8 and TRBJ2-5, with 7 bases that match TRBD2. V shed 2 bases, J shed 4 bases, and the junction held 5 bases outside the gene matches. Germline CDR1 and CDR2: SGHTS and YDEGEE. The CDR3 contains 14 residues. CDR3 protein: CASSFAGEGETQYF. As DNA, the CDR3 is TGTGCCAGCAGCTTTGCGGGAGAGGGAGAGACCCAGTACTTC.

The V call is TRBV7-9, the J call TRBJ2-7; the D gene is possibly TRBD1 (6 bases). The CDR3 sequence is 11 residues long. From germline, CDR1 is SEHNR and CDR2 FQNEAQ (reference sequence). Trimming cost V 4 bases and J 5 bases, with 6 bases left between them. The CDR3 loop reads CASSYRDEQYF. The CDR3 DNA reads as TGTGCCAGCAGCTACAGGGACGAGCAGTACTTC.

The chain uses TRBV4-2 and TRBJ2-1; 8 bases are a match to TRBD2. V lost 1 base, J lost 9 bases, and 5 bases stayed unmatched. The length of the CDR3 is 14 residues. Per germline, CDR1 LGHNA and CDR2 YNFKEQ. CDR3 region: CASSQVTLAGEQFF. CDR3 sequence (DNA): TGTGCCAGCAGCCAAGTAACTCTAGCGGGTGAGCAGTTCTTC.

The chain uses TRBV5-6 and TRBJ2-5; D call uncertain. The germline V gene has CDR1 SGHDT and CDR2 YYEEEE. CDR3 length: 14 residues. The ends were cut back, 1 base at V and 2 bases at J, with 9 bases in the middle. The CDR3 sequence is CASSLRSVQETQYF. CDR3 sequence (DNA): TGTGCCAGCAGCTTGAGGAGCGTTCAAGAGACCCAGTACTTC. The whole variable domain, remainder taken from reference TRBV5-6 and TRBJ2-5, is DAGVTQSPTHLIKTRGQQVTLRCSPKSGHDTVSWYQQALGQGPQFIFQYYEEEERQRGNFPDRFSGHQFPNYSSELNVNALLLGDSALYLCASSLRSVQETQYFGPGTRLLVL.

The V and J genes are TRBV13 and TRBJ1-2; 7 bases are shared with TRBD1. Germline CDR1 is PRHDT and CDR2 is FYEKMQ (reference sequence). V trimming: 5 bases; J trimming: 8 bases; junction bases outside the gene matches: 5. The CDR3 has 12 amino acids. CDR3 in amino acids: CASSQGGRGYTF. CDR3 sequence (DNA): TGTGCCAGCAGCCAGGGGGGTAGGGGCTACACCTTC.